This T cell receptor (beta chain) comes out of a study of blood T cell repertoires in COVID-19. At the level of the study: Collection of acute and convalescent COVID-19 samples took place in the United States, Italy and Spain. T cells, B-cell-depleted T cells, or PBMCs supplied cDNA or gDNA.

CDR3 length: 14 amino acids. Germline V CDR1 and CDR2: SEHNR, FQNEAQ (reference sequence). V lost 7 bases, J lost 4 bases, and 5 bases stayed unmatched. Clones were read by immunoSEQ multiplex PCR, and TCRdb kept only the in-frame ones, dropping some. The sample gives 67,000 or so clones, roughly 77% of which show up once; roughly 0.83% is in the top ten. Sequenced input: peripheral blood. This TCR was sampled from a woman in her 70s with acute or convalescent COVID-19. The chain uses TRBV7-9 and TRBJ2-2, with 8 bases fitting TRBD2. The CDR3 here is CASTRGGSTGELFF. CDR3 DNA sequence: TGTGCCAGCACCCGGGGGGGGAGCACCGGGGAGCTGTTTTTT. Supplemented by reference TRBV7-9 and TRBJ2-2, the full variable domain reads DTGVSQNPRHKITKRGQNVTFRCDPISEHNRLYWYRQTLGQGPEFLTYFQNEAQLEKSRLLSDRFSAERPKGSFSTLEIQRTEQGDSAMYLCASTRGGSTGELFFGEGSRLTVL.